These 2 T cell receptor beta chains originate from one sample sequenced in a study of regulatory T cells in long-lasting Graves disease. HTBI primers from iRepertoire and Arm-PCR of CDR3 regions yielded the TCR beta libraries. MiXCR, run by TCRdb on the multiplex PCR reads, gives a single entry per CDR3 protein. The table shows roughly 520,000 distinct CDR3 sequences, with around 12% occurring only once. Time point described: newly diagnosed GD, antithyroid drugs for less than 3 months. PBMC-extracted RNA yielded the TCR library. This sample also appeared in a second study, on T cells in Graves' hyperthyroidism and ophthalmopathy.

The sample in question was peripheral blood mononuclear cells (PBMCs), obtained at new diagnosis, from a patient treated with antithyroid drugs. These receptors all come from a woman younger than 45 with Graves disease.

V is TRBV12-3 or TRBV12-4 and J is TRBJ2-2; 10 bases line up with TRBD2. The trim removed 2 bases at V and 1 base at J, leaving 7 bases unmatched. The CDR3 runs 18 residues. The CDR3: CASSLFVAGGRNTGELFF. CDR3 sequence (DNA): TGTGCCAGCAGTTTATTTGTAGCGGGAGGCCGGAACACCGGGGAGCTGTTTTTT.

This clonotype was seen at least ten times. V and J are TRBV2 and TRBJ2-7; D unclear. This CDR3 contains 14 residues. The V gene's germline CDR1 is SNHLY and CDR2 FYNNEI. V was clipped by 7 bases and J by 0 bases, with 13 bases between them. DNA of the CDR3: TGTGCCAGCACCCCTATACTTATCTCCTACGAGCAGTACTTC. This codes for CASTPILISYEQYF.